This T cell receptor beta chain emerged from a study of post-analysis software for immune sequencing data. The study's findings and limits: Samples sharing a preparation batch grouped tightly together when assessed by F measure. Controls showed significantly higher normalized Chao1 diversity than did multiple sclerosis patients. The study found TRBV5-6, TRBV5-1 and TRBV20-1 among a few TRBV segments more frequent in patients than controls.

Trimming stripped 2 bases from V and 0 bases from J, with 11 bases between. The CDR3 runs to 16 residues. Built from TCR beta cDNA, the libraries had unique molecular identifiers in them. MiXCR, applied by TCRdb to the PCR reads, yields one record per CDR3 protein. Among roughly 170,000 distinct CDR3 sequences listed, roughly 31% were seen once. Many counts were recorded for this clonotype. The antigen is not known. The sample was blood. This sequence was found in a girl aged 10 to 17 with multiple sclerosis. The gene calls are TRBV12-3 or TRBV12-4 and TRBJ2-1; perhaps TRBD1 as D (5 bases). CDR3 coding DNA: TGTGCCAGCAGTTTATGGGGCCCGAGCTCCTACAATGAGCAGTTCTTC. Protein: CASSLWGPSSYNEQFF.